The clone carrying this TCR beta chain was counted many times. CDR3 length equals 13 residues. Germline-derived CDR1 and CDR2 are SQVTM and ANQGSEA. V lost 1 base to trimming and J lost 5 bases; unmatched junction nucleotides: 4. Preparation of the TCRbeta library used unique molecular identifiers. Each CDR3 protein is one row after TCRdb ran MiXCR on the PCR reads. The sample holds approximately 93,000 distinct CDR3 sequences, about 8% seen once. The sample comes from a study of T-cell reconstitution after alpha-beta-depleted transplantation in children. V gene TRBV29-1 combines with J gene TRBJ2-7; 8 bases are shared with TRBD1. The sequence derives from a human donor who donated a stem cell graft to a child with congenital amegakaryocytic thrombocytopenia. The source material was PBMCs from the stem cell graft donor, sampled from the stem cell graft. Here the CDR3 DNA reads TGCAGCGTTGAAGCACCGACAGGGGACGAGCAGTACTTC. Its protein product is CSVEAPTGDEQYF.